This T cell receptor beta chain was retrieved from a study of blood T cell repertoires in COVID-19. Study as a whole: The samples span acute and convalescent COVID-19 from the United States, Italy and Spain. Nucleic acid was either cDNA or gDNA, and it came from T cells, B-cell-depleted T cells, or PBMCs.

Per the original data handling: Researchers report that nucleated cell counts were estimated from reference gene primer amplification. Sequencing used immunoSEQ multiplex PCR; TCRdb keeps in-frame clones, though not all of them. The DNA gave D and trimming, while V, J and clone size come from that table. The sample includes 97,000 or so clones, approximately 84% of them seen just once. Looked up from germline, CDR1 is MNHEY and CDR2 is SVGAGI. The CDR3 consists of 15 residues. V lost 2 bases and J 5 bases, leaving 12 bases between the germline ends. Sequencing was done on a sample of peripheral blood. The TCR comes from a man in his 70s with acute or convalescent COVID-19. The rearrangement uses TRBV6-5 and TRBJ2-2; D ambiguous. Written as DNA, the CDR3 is TGTGCCAGCAGTTACGGGTGGGCAAAGACCGGGGAGCTGTTTTTT. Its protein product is CASSYGWAKTGELFF.